The 5 T cell receptor beta chains below were found in one sample sequenced in a study of Graves' ophthalmopathy and Graves' hyperthyroidism. The authors amplified TCR beta CDR3 regions, and they did so from RNA transcripts for repertoire sequencing. Following a first-round RT-PCR that used HTBI primers, a second-round multiplex PCR was carried out. TCRdb reprocessed the multiplex PCR reads via MiXCR and lists one record per CDR3 protein. The data show under 60,000 distinct CDR3 sequences, with approximately 52% seen just once and approximately 4.8% held by the top ten. The sample was peripheral blood. The receptors come from an adult woman with Graves' ophthalmopathy.

The V call is TRBV9, the J call TRBJ2-2; 10 bases align to TRBD1. With V trimmed by 4 bases and J by 5 bases, 5 bases remained unmatched. CDR3 length equals 15 residues. From germline, CDR1 is SGDLS and CDR2 YYNGEE. In nucleotides, the CDR3 is TGTGCCAGCAGCCCACGGACAGGGGGAACCGGGGAGCTGTTTTTT. Its protein is CASSPRTGGTGELFF.

This clonotype was seen many times. The DNA for the CDR3 is TGTGCCAGCAGCCCCCCAGTCAGGTCCTACGAGCAGTACTTC. This encodes CASSPPVRSYEQYF. The chain joins TRBV5-5 to TRBJ2-7; D is undetermined. Per germline, CDR1 SGHKS and CDR2 YYEKEE (reference sequence). V dropped 4 bases and J dropped 1 base, with 12 bases sitting between them. The CDR3 is made up of 14 amino acids.

This clonotype was counted ten times or more. J is TRBJ2-3 and V is TRBV24-1, with 11 bases that match TRBD2. This CDR3 is built from 17 residues. The V gene end was trimmed by 4 bases and the J gene end by 5 bases; junction bases not matched to a gene: 10. Germline V gene sequence: CDR1 KGHDR, CDR2 SFDVKD. The DNA for the CDR3 is TGTGCCACCAGTGACCCTCTAGCGGGAGGCCTTGGAGATACGCAGTATTTT. Translating gives CATSDPLAGGLGDTQYF.

This clonotype was seen at least ten times. The V and J genes are TRBV7-8 and TRBJ2-5; 9 bases are a match to TRBD2. V was clipped by 10 bases and J by 4 bases; unmatched bases: 13. This CDR3 has 15 amino acids. Per germline, CDR1 SGHVS and CDR2 FQNEAQ. CDR3 amino acids: CATRPAGGPGETQYF. Written as DNA, the CDR3 is TGTGCCACCCGCCCTGCGGGAGGGCCAGGAGAGACCCAGTACTTC.

The table lists this clonotype with many counts. This chain uses TRBV19 with TRBJ2-1; D is perhaps TRBD1 or TRBD2 (5 bases each). This CDR3 spans 14 amino acids. CDR1 and CDR2 from the germline V gene are LNHDA and SQIVND (reference sequence). V dropped 1 base and J dropped 8 bases, with 12 bases sitting between them. This chain's CDR3 is CASSIGGAPHEQFF. As DNA, the CDR3 is TGTGCCAGTAGTATAGGAGGGGCCCCTCATGAGCAGTTCTTC.